This T cell receptor beta chain emerged from a study of tumor-infiltrating lymphocytes in primary liver carcinoma. At the level of the study: Sample yields, roughly 3.65 to 8 million productive TCRbeta reads, were similar across the tissue types.

A constant-region primer served to make TCR beta cDNA from 500 to 550 ng total RNA. Employing slightly modified ARM-PCR, three nested multiplex PCR rounds were run, and these gave rise to the TCR beta libraries. Primers for the first two PCR rounds were TRBV1-TRBV30 forward primers and a C-beta reverse primer (about 9 cycles per round). One entry per CDR3 protein results from TCRdb running MiXCR on the multiplex PCR reads. The sample includes approximately 73,000 distinct CDR3 sequences, over 60% of them seen just once. Notes on this clonotype: Its antigen is undetermined.

Findings and limits, study-wide: Tumor region pairs shared more overlap than did tumor-adjacent and tumor-blood pairs.

The study co-extracted DNA and RNA from 20-30 mg of unsorted bulk tissue. CDR3 length: 15 residues. Germline V CDR1 and CDR2: MGHRA, YSYEKL. V was pared by 2 bases and J by 6 bases, with 14 bases between. Material for sequencing was liver tumor tissue from sampling region 4. The subset is: tumor region T4, right-lateral pole. This TCR was sampled from a man aged 35-49 years with primary liver carcinoma and hepatitis B virus infection. This sequence joins TRBV4-1 and TRBJ2-1; D is uncertain. CDR3 DNA sequence: TGCGCCAGCAGCCAAAGATCCGTGACCTGCAATGAGCAGTTCTTC. The encoded protein is CASSQRSVTCNEQFF.